This T cell receptor beta chain derives from a study of blood T cells in healthy people across ages. Germline CDR1 reads MNHEY; CDR2 reads SMNVEV (reference sequence). CDR3 length equals 19 residues. V lost 1 base to trimming and J lost 0 bases, with 19 bases between them. Alongside a J-beta primer mix, a sample-barcoded 5' primer served in a second PCR lasting about 7 to 12 cycles. MiXCR was run by TCRdb on the 5' RACE reads, yielding one entry per CDR3 protein. The data show roughly 930,000 distinct CDR3 sequences, roughly 52% seen once. The clonotype comes from a young man in good health. Material: blood. The rearrangement joins TRBV27 to TRBJ2-1, with D tentatively TRBD2 (7 bases). This CDR3 is CASSLLGGALLSSYNEQFF. For the CDR3, the DNA is TGTGCCAGCAGTTTATTGGGGGGGGCCCTGCTCAGCTCCTACAATGAGCAGTTCTTC.